The 3 T cell receptor beta chains presented below share a single source sample, sequenced in a study of shared clonotypes between healthy human individuals. The naive CD8 fraction comprised CD45RO-negative cells positively selected for CCR7 and excluded terminally differentiated effector memory CD45RA+ cells. TCRdb keeps only in-frame clones here, not all; method: immunoSEQ multiplex PCR. The table lists some 2,000,000 clones, about 95% of them singletons, with around 1.1% in the top ten. The sequenced sample was naive CD8+ T cells sorted from blood. All receptors derive from a man younger than 35 in good health.

The chain couples TRBV2 to TRBJ2-3; D may be TRBD2 (7 bases). Germline V lookup: CDR1 SNHLY, CDR2 FYNNEI. The CDR3 sequence is 13 residues long. V was trimmed by 8 bases and J by 1 base, leaving 10 bases between them. The CDR3 nucleotides read TGTGCCAGCGGGGGGGCACGCACAGATACGCAGTATTTT. This codes for CASGGARTDTQYF.

The genes are TRBV19 and TRBJ2-7; 9 positions agree with TRBD1. Germline values: CDR1 LNHDA, CDR2 SQIVND (reference sequence). The CDR3 contains 14 residues. Losses at the gene ends were 8 bases for V and 4 bases for J; bases not matched to a gene: 9. CDR3: CASAAGTGPYEQYF. DNA of the CDR3: TGTGCCAGTGCTGCCGGGACAGGGCCTTACGAGCAGTACTTC.

V is TRBV27 and J is TRBJ2-1, with 7 nucleotides matching TRBD2. CDR3 length equals 13 residues. The junction had 5 bases not matched to a gene; V was cut back by 2 bases and J by 10 bases. Germline CDR1 reads MNHEY; CDR2 reads SMNVEV (reference sequence). The CDR3 here is CASSLGRAGEQFF. Here the CDR3 DNA reads TGTGCCAGCAGTTTAGGGCGAGCGGGGGAGCAGTTCTTC.